Given below is one T cell receptor (beta chain) in context. Original data processing: Using reference gene primer amplification, nucleated cell counts were estimated. TCRdb keeps only in-frame clones here, not all; method: immunoSEQ multiplex PCR. The V and J calls and the clone size are those of that table, but D and trimming were determined from the DNA. The sample shows 140,000 to 150,000 clones, around 80% of them seen only once. The data stem from a study of blood T cell repertoires in COVID-19. Study-wide context: Sample material is recorded as cDNA or gDNA derived from T cells, B-cell-depleted T cells, or PBMCs.

This CDR3 is built from 19 residues. Germline loops: CDR1 MDHEN, CDR2 SYDVKM. The ends lost 4 bases at V and 6 bases at J; junction bases unmatched: 17. This TCR was recovered from a woman between 50 and 59 years old who had recovered from COVID-19. Sequencing input: PBMCs or T cells enriched from blood (not recorded which). This chain links TRBV28 with TRBJ2-1; TRBD2 agrees at 11 bases. CDR3 nucleotides: TGTGCCAGCAGTTCAACCGGACCATTTAGCGGGGGGGTGAGCAATGAGCAGTTCTTC. Its translation is CASSSTGPFSGGVSNEQFF.